This T cell receptor beta chain is from a study of T cells in Graves' hyperthyroidism and ophthalmopathy. The overall study: The authors collected peripheral blood at initial diagnosis, before any treatment.

Whole-study findings and limits: The blood repertoire included most of the expanded thyroid clonotypes above 0.001.

V was clipped by 5 bases and J by 7 bases; unmatched bases: 13. The germline V gene has CDR1 SGHTS and CDR2 YDEGEE. CDR3 length: 16 residues. The investigators amplified TCR beta CDR3 regions from RNA transcripts. HTBI primers were used for first-round RT-PCR of the TCR CDR3. TCRdb re-called the multiplex PCR reads through MiXCR, storing one row per CDR3 protein. The sample has around 600,000 distinct CDR3 sequences; more than 15% are singletons. In regard to this clonotype: Its target is not known.

The rearrangement links TRBV5-8 to TRBJ2-2; TRBD1 matches 8 bases. The source of this sequence is a woman aged 40 to 55 with Graves' ophthalmopathy. The sample was blood. The CDR3 DNA sequence: TGTGCCAGCAGTCTCTGGACAGGGCATGTGGGCGGGGAGCTGTTTTTT. Its protein is CASSLWTGHVGGELFF. The whole variable domain, filled in from reference TRBV5-8 and TRBJ2-2, reads EAGVTQSPTHLIKTRGQQATLRCSPISGHTSVYWYQQALGLGLQFLLWYDEGEERNRGNFPPRFSGRQFPNYSSELNVNALELEDSALYLCASSLWTGHVGGELFFGEGSRLTVL.